What follows are 22 T cell receptor beta chains derived from one specimen sequenced in a study of OX40 agonist ivuxolimab in advanced cancers. The protocol was immunoSEQ multiplex PCR, while the TCRdb copy is restricted to in-frame clones and leaves out a portion. Counted here are 65,000 or so clones, about nine tenths occurring once; the ten biggest clones make up over 2.5%. This sample comprised CD4+ or CD8+ T cells sorted from blood, obtained in a trial of the OX40 agonist ivuxolimab. These receptors were taken from an adult with an advanced solid tumor such as melanoma, head and neck, liver or kidney cancer.

The chain employs TRBV28 and TRBJ2-5; 8 nucleotides align to TRBD1. This CDR3 comprises 16 residues. Trimming cost V 9 bases and J 0 bases; bases outside gene matches: 12. Looked up from germline, CDR1 is MDHEN and CDR2 is SYDVKM. CDR3 region: CASTQGAVQYQETQYF. The DNA of the CDR3 is TGTGCCAGTACTCAGGGGGCCGTTCAGTACCAAGAGACCCAGTACTTC.

V usage is TRBV10-3 and J usage is TRBJ1-4; D may be TRBD1 (6 bases). The V and J ends lost 6 bases and 7 bases respectively, with 18 bases between them. This CDR3 spans 15 amino acids. From germline, CDR1 is ENHRY and CDR2 SYGVKD. The CDR3 coding sequence is TGTGCCATCAGCCAACAGGGCGGGGTGGCTGAAAAACTGTTTTTT. This sequence encodes CAISQQGGVAEKLFF.

This clone was seen just once. The V gene is TRBV6-5, the J gene TRBJ1-2, with 8 positions matching TRBD1. CDR1 MNHEY and CDR2 SVGAGI come from the germline V gene. J lost 2 bases, V lost 6 bases, and 5 bases had no gene match. CDR3 length: 14 residues. This CDR3 is CASRPTGENYGYTF. The CDR3 DNA is TGTGCCAGCAGGCCGACAGGGGAAAACTATGGCTACACCTTC.

The rearrangement joins TRBV19 to TRBJ1-2; 8 bases agree with TRBD1. The germline V gene has CDR1 LNHDA and CDR2 SQIVND (reference sequence). The V segment lost 3 bases and the J segment 3 bases; nucleotides outside the gene matches: 6. The CDR3 consists of 15 residues. The CDR3 is CASSMQQGGDYGYTF. The CDR3 region has the DNA TGTGCCAGTAGTATGCAACAGGGGGGTGACTATGGCTACACCTTC.

J is TRBJ2-2 and V is TRBV29-1; 9 bases agree with TRBD1. V dropped 7 bases and J dropped 5; count of bases not matched to a gene: 8. The CDR3 is made up of 14 amino acids. Germline V lookup: CDR1 SQVTM, CDR2 ANQGSEA. DNA for the CDR3: TGCAGCGCCAGAAGGGGACAGGGTACCGGGGAGCTGTTTTTT. This translates into CSARRGQGTGELFF.

The rearrangement uses TRBV11-2 and TRBJ1-2; D is ambiguous. Trimming left V 5 bases short and J 5 bases short, with 12 bases between. CDR1 and CDR2 from the germline V gene are SGHAT and FQNNGV. This CDR3 comprises 13 residues. CDR3 coding DNA: TGTGCCAGCAGCCCCTCTCCCACGTATGGCTACACCTTC. Translating gives CASSPSPTYGYTF.

V gene TRBV7-2 combines with J gene TRBJ2-5, with D perhaps matching TRBD1 (6 bases). Germline CDR1 is SGHTA and CDR2 is FQGNSA. V lost 3 bases to trimming and J lost 7 bases, with 18 bases between them. The CDR3 length is 15 residues. This chain's CDR3 is CASSLGDTPVVTQYF. As DNA, the CDR3 is TGTGCCAGCAGCTTGGGGGACACTCCAGTTGTGACCCAGTACTTC.

This clone was detected only once. The chain couples TRBV4-1 to TRBJ2-1; 14 bases line up with TRBD2. Germline CDR1 is MGHRA and CDR2 is YSYEKL. Trimming at V came to 4 bases and at J to 9 bases, leaving 11 bases not matched to a gene. The CDR3 extends over 17 amino acids. The CDR3 DNA follows: TGCGCCAGCAGCCCGTTACCGACTAGCGGGGGGGCACCTGAGCAGTTCTTC. This codes for CASSPLPTSGGAPEQFF.

The V and J genes are TRBV19 and TRBJ2-2, with 7 bases lining up with TRBD1. J gave up 3 bases and V 4 bases, and 2 bases lay outside the gene matches. CDR1 and CDR2 from the germline V gene are LNHDA and SQIVND (reference sequence). This CDR3 spans 14 amino acids. The CDR3 DNA sequence: TGTGCCAGTAGTACAGGGGGAGACACCGGGGAGCTGTTTTTT. Translated, it gives CASSTGGDTGELFF.

The chain employs TRBV5-1 and TRBJ2-7, with 7 nucleotides matching TRBD2. Germline V gene lookup returns CDR1 SGHRS and CDR2 YFSETQ. The J segment lost 5 bases and the V segment lost 0 bases, leaving 5 bases of the junction unmatched. The CDR3 is 14 residues long. The CDR3 loop is CASSLGQGGNEQYF. CDR3 nucleotides: TGCGCCAGCAGCTTGGGGCAGGGAGGGAACGAGCAGTACTTC.

V is TRBV30 and J is TRBJ1-4; D unclear. Between the trimmed V and J ends, which lost 0 bases and 5 bases, there was a span of 7 bases. The germline V gene has CDR1 GTSNPN and CDR2 SVGIG (reference sequence). The CDR3 is 13 amino acids. The CDR3: CAWSVDKNEKLFF. CDR3 coding DNA: TGTGCCTGGAGTGTTGACAAGAATGAAAAACTGTTTTTT.

The J gene is TRBJ1-6, the V gene TRBV10-3, with 12 nucleotides matching TRBD1. This CDR3 is built from 19 residues. The germline CDR1 and CDR2 sequences are ENHRY and SYGVKD. J lost 8 bases, V lost 1 base, and 12 bases had no gene match. The CDR3 is CAISEWSGGGQGAHSPLHF. For the CDR3, the DNA is TGTGCCATCAGTGAGTGGTCAGGTGGGGGACAGGGGGCTCATTCACCCCTCCACTTT.

The J gene is TRBJ2-3, the V gene TRBV15; a possible D gene is TRBD1 (6 bases). The V and J ends lost 1 base and 5 bases respectively, with 13 bases between them. The length of the CDR3 is 15 residues. The germline V gene encodes CDR1 LNHNV and CDR2 YYDKDF (reference sequence). This CDR3 is CATSRVSLGGDTQYF. CDR3 bases: TGTGCCACCAGCAGAGTTAGCTTAGGGGGAGATACGCAGTATTTT.

In its sample, this clone was seen once. V and J are TRBV5-1 and TRBJ2-7; D tentatively fits TRBD1 or TRBD2 (6 bases each). The ends were cut back, 0 bases at V and 6 bases at J, with 13 bases in the middle. This CDR3 comprises 14 residues. From germline, CDR1 is SGHRS and CDR2 YFSETQ. This chain's CDR3 is CASSLAARGGEQYF. CDR3 sequence (DNA): TGCGCCAGCAGCTTGGCGGCCAGGGGAGGCGAGCAGTACTTC.

The chain carries TRBV6-1 and TRBJ2-7, with a tentative D call TRBD2 (6 bases). V was cut by 6 bases and J by 4 bases, with 16 bases left in between. CDR1 and CDR2 from the germline V gene are MNHNS and SASEGT. This CDR3 contains 14 residues. CDR3 bases: TGTGCCAGCAGAGATAGAGCGGGCGGATACGAGCAGTACTTC. Residues: CASRDRAGGYEQYF.

The CDR3 sequence: CASSPRGLGEKLFF. Written as DNA, the CDR3 is TGTGCCAGCAGTCCCAGGGGGCTCGGTGAAAAACTGTTTTTT. This chain uses TRBV6-5 with TRBJ1-4; 8 positions match TRBD1. The CDR3 contains 14 residues. J lost 7 bases, V lost 5 bases, and 6 bases had no gene match. Germline V gives CDR1 MNHEY, CDR2 SVGAGI.

This clone was seen a single time. This chain joins TRBV2 and TRBJ2-6, with D unresolved. Germline-derived CDR1 and CDR2 are SNHLY and FYNNEI. Trimming removed 5 bases from V and 2 bases from J, with 7 bases in between. The CDR3 is 14 residues long. The CDR3 DNA reads as TGTGCCAGCAGTCCCCTCCCTGGGGCCAACGTCCTGACTTTC. It codes for CASSPLPGANVLTF.

The chain employs TRBV6-5 and TRBJ1-3; D unresolved. Germline V CDR1 and CDR2: MNHEY, SVGAGI. V was trimmed by 6 bases and J by 7 bases, leaving 10 bases between them. The CDR3 covers 12 residues. The CDR3 region is CASRGPANTIYF. CDR3 coding DNA: TGTGCCAGCAGGGGTCCGGCGAACACCATATATTTT.

V gene TRBV11-2 combines with J gene TRBJ1-1; 7 nucleotides align to TRBD1. From germline, CDR1 is SGHAT and CDR2 FQNNGV. The CDR3 extends over 16 amino acids. After removal of 5 bases from V and 3 bases from J, the junction contained 12 bases not matched to a gene. CDR3 loop: CASSLESGTAYTEAFF. CDR3 DNA: TGTGCCAGCAGCCTTGAGTCCGGGACAGCCTACACTGAAGCTTTCTTT.

The CDR3 reads CASSLAGDSNQPQHF. In DNA, the CDR3 is TGCGCCAGCAGCTTGGCCGGGGATAGCAATCAGCCCCAGCATTTT. The chain carries TRBV5-1 and TRBJ1-5; no clear D. Trimming cost V 0 bases and J 0 bases, with 7 bases left between them. CDR1 is SGHRS, CDR2 YFSETQ, per germline. This CDR3 is 15 amino acids long.

CDR3 in DNA: TGTGCCAGCAGCAACAGTCTCTCTGGGGCCAACGTCCTGACTTTC. Protein sequence: CASSNSLSGANVLTF. The chain recombines TRBV9 with TRBJ2-6; D gene uncertain. CDR1 and CDR2 (germline): SGDLS, YYNGEE. V shed 4 bases and J shed 0 bases, with 8 bases lying between them. The CDR3 has 15 amino acids.

The V call is TRBV6-1, the J call TRBJ2-1, with 9 bases lining up with TRBD1. The length of the CDR3 is 16 residues. The V gene's germline CDR1 is MNHNS and CDR2 SASEGT. After removal of 0 bases from V and 2 bases from J, the junction contained 2 bases not matched to a gene. The chain's CDR3 is CASSEAGTGTYNEQFF. The DNA for the CDR3 is TGTGCCAGCAGTGAAGCGGGGACAGGGACCTACAATGAGCAGTTCTTC.